What follows are 24 T cell receptor beta chains derived from one specimen sequenced in a study of T cells after yellow fever vaccination (dated by TCRdb to the late 2010s). The library was obtained by 5' RACE. The reads were generated on an Illumina NovaSeq 6000. The raw public data were reprocessed by TCRdb itself: fastp quality trimming at Q25, MiXCR clonotype calling, in-frame beta chains only. Each CDR3 protein gets just one entry, which takes the most common genes and DNA from the rows behind it. The sample has 150,000 or so distinct CDR3 sequences on record, approximately 9.7% of them singletons. Roughly 33% of the sample is taken by the ten largest. The treatment or condition label for this specimen denotes: live attenuated yellow fever vaccine strain. Material: CD8+ T cells sorted from PBMCs, obtained 45 days after the yellow fever booster vaccination. These receptors originate from a young man who received the YFV17D yellow fever vaccine.

The gene calls are TRBV20-1 and TRBJ1-1; D gene ambiguous. The germline gives CDR1 DFQATT, CDR2 SNEGSKA (reference sequence). V was pared by 6 bases and J by 0 bases, with 23 bases between. This CDR3 is built from 17 residues. This CDR3 reads CSARIGEQLFMNTEAFF. In nucleotides, the CDR3 is TGCAGTGCCAGGATCGGGGAGCAGTTGTTCATGAACACTGAAGCTTTCTTT.

This clonotype came up many times. The V and J genes are TRBV5-1 and TRBJ2-7; TRBD1 matches 10 bases. The germline V gene encodes CDR1 SGHRS and CDR2 YFSETQ. This CDR3 has 15 residues. V shed 4 bases, J shed 6 bases, and the junction held 10 bases outside the gene matches. This CDR3 reads CASSTRDRGSGEQYF. The DNA for the CDR3 is TGCGCCAGCAGCACCCGGGACAGGGGTTCGGGCGAGCAGTACTTC.

The CDR3 region is CSVEVGDSSYEQYF. The CDR3 nucleotides are TGCAGCGTAGAGGTGGGGGACTCGTCCTACGAGCAGTACTTC. The chain employs TRBV29-1 and TRBJ2-7; weak D call: TRBD2 (6 bases). CDR3 length equals 14 residues. The V gene lost 6 bases and the J gene lost 1 base, with 16 bases spanning the gap. Looked up from germline, CDR1 is SQVTM and CDR2 is ANQGSEA.

This clonotype was counted at least ten times. The rearrangement uses TRBV6-2 or TRBV6-3 and TRBJ2-5, with 8 bases that match TRBD1. CDR3 length equals 17 residues. The V and J ends lost 0 bases and 4 bases, in that order; junction bases with no gene match: 10. Germline CDR1 is MNHEY and CDR2 is SVGEGT. CDR3 in amino acids: CASSYSNPGGFRETQYF. The CDR3 region has the DNA TGTGCCAGCAGTTACTCGAATCCAGGGGGCTTTAGAGAGACCCAGTACTTC.

This clonotype was seen a few times. The rearrangement joins TRBV7-9 to TRBJ2-3, with a tentative D call TRBD2 (6 bases). Trimming cost V 10 bases and J 0 bases, with 14 bases left between them. Germline CDR1 reads SEHNR; CDR2 reads FQNEAQ (reference sequence). The CDR3 runs to 14 residues. Here the CDR3 DNA reads TGTGCCACGAAAAGGGACTCAAGCACAGATACGCAGTATTTT. Its translation is CATKRDSSTDTQYF.

This clonotype was detected a few times. The chain employs TRBV3-1 and TRBJ1-2; the D is unclear. The V gene lost 7 bases and the J gene lost 7 bases, with 25 bases spanning the gap. Per the germline V gene, CDR1 is LGHDT and CDR2 is YNNKEL (reference sequence). The CDR3 runs 16 residues. DNA of the CDR3: TGTGCCAGCAAGGGCCCCAAGGGAATGACGGGTTTTGGCTACACCTTC. This sequence encodes CASKGPKGMTGFGYTF.

This clonotype showed up many times. V usage is TRBV4-2 and J usage is TRBJ2-5, with D perhaps being TRBD1 or TRBD2 (6 bases each). Germline V gene sequence: CDR1 LGHNA, CDR2 YNFKEQ. The CDR3 totals 16 residues. V was clipped by 1 base and J by 2 bases, with 14 bases between them. Here the CDR3 DNA reads TGTGCCAGCAGCCAAGGGCGAGGGGGGACACAAGAGACCCAGTACTTC. Amino acids: CASSQGRGGTQETQYF.

This clonotype was seen more than once but under ten times. This chain connects TRBV29-1 to TRBJ2-1, with D perhaps matching TRBD2 (5 bases). This CDR3 has 12 residues. Germline V gene data show CDR1 as SQVTM and CDR2 as ANQGSEA. Trimming left V 4 bases short and J 5 bases short, with 9 bases between. The CDR3 nucleotides are TGCAGCGTTGCGGGGAACGACAATGAGCAGTTCTTC. This gives the protein CSVAGNDNEQFF.

This clonotype was seen a few times. The chain couples TRBV7-8 to TRBJ2-4, with TRBD1 identical over 11 bases. The CDR3 is 17 amino acids. V shed 5 bases and J 1 base; nucleotides not matched to a gene: 7. Germline V gives CDR1 SGHVS, CDR2 FQNEAQ. CDR3 nucleotide sequence: TGTGCCAGCAGCGGAGGGACAGGGGGATGGGCCAAAAACATTCAGTACTTC. It codes for CASSGGTGGWAKNIQYF.

V and J are TRBV6-2 or TRBV6-3 and TRBJ1-4, with D possibly matching TRBD1 (6 bases). Germline CDR1 reads MNHEY; CDR2 reads SVGEGT. CDR3 length: 14 amino acids. Trimming took 2 bases from V and 7 from J, leaving 11 bases between them. As DNA, the CDR3 is TGTGCCAGCAGTTACGACACAGGGCCTGAAAAACTGTTTTTT. This codes for CASSYDTGPEKLFF.

The V and J genes are TRBV28 and TRBJ2-1; D possibly corresponds to TRBD1 (8 bases). This CDR3 has 17 residues. Trimming removed 6 bases at V and 4 bases at J, with 22 bases between. Germline CDR1 is MDHEN and CDR2 is SYDVKM. The CDR3 reads CASSPTTHRGGYNEQFF. CDR3 DNA sequence: TGTGCCAGCAGCCCAACGACCCACAGGGGGGGTTACAATGAGCAGTTCTTC.

This clonotype has a handful of counts. In DNA, the CDR3 is TGTGCCAGCAGCGCGAGGGTTATTCGTACTGAAGCTTTCTTT. Protein sequence: CASSARVIRTEAFF. The V and J genes are TRBV7-9 and TRBJ1-1; no definite D call. CDR1 is SEHNR, CDR2 FQNEAQ, per germline (reference sequence). Between the trimmed V and J ends, which lost 5 bases and 5 bases, there was a span of 15 bases. The CDR3 is made up of 14 amino acids.

This clonotype was recorded at least ten times. The chain couples TRBV7-8 to TRBJ2-1, with D possibly TRBD2 on 5 matching bases. V lost 3 bases, J lost 8 bases, and 20 bases lay in between. Germline V CDR1 and CDR2: SGHVS, FQNEAQ. The CDR3 runs to 16 residues. The CDR3 coding sequence is TGTGCCAGCAGCTTGAGGACTGGACCTTCTCGGGATGAGCAGTTCTTC. It encodes CASSLRTGPSRDEQFF.

This clonotype was found a few times. J is TRBJ2-7 and V is TRBV9; D uncertain. Germline CDR1 is SGDLS and CDR2 is YYNGEE. The CDR3 is 13 amino acids. The V end was cut by 0 bases, the J end by 6 bases, with 10 bases between. The CDR3 protein is CASSVGVFGEQYV. In DNA, the CDR3 is TGTGCCAGCAGCGTAGGGGTTTTTGGCGAGCAGTACGTC.

This clonotype was found a few times. V usage is TRBV4-3 and J usage is TRBJ2-7; possibly TRBD1 for D (6 bases). V lost 0 bases to trimming and J lost 0 bases, with 15 bases between them. From germline, CDR1 is LGHNA and CDR2 YSLEER. The CDR3 loop spans 17 amino acids. DNA for the CDR3: TGCGCCAGCAGCCAAGATTTCAGGGGTCGAGGCTCCTACGAGCAGTACGTC. As protein: CASSQDFRGRGSYEQYV.

The gene calls are TRBV6-2 or TRBV6-3 and TRBJ1-5; D remains unclear. CDR3 length equals 15 residues. Trimming cost V 0 bases and J 0 bases, with 6 bases left between them. The germline V gene encodes CDR1 MNHEY and CDR2 SVGEGT. CDR3 bases: TGTGCCAGCAGTTACTCGGTCGTTAGCAATCAGCCCCAGCATTTT. The encoded protein is CASSYSVVSNQPQHF.

This clonotype was seen only a few times. J is TRBJ2-2 and V is TRBV24-1, with a tentative D call TRBD1 (6 bases). The CDR3 runs 15 residues. V lost 7 bases and J 2 bases, leaving 13 bases between the germline ends. CDR1 is KGHDR and CDR2 is SFDVKD in the germline V gene. The CDR3 loop is CATSTGTLNTGELFF. The CDR3, as DNA: TGTGCCACCAGCACCGGGACACTAAACACCGGGGAGCTGTTTTTT.

There are a few counts of this clonotype. The chain links TRBV6-1 to TRBJ2-7; TRBD2 might be the D (5 bases). The CDR3 consists of 13 residues. Deletions cut 8 bases from V and 3 bases from J, with 14 bases between. Germline CDR1 MNHNS, CDR2 SASEGT. Here the CDR3 DNA reads TGTGCCAGCTCCCAGGACTCATACTACGAGCAGTACTTC. This codes for CASSQDSYYEQYF.

Only a few counts were recorded for this clonotype. The chain employs TRBV25-1 and TRBJ1-4; possible D gene TRBD1, 6 bases. This CDR3 has 16 amino acids. Trimming took off 3 bases at V and 4 bases at J, with 15 bases between the two ends. Germline V gene sequence: CDR1 MGHDK, CDR2 SYGVNS. The CDR3 reads CASSDRTGGVNEKLFF. The CDR3, as DNA: TGTGCCAGCAGTGATCGGACGGGGGGCGTTAATGAAAAACTGTTTTTT.

In DNA, the CDR3 is TGTGCCAGCAGTTCGGTCGGATCCCCTAACATTCAGTACTTC. Encoded protein: CASSSVGSPNIQYF. The rearrangement uses TRBV2 and TRBJ2-4; D is unresolved. The germline V gene has CDR1 SNHLY and CDR2 FYNNEI. Trimming pared 5 bases from V and 7 bases from J, leaving 15 bases between. The CDR3 consists of 14 residues.

This chain's CDR3 is CARWTGSHEQYF. The DNA for the CDR3 is TGTGCTAGATGGACAGGGAGCCACGAGCAGTACTTC. The gene calls are TRBV12-5 and TRBJ2-7; TRBD1 agrees at 8 bases. The CDR3 extends over 12 amino acids. V gave up 9 bases and J gave up 5 bases; unmatched junction bases: 6. Germline V gene sequence: CDR1 LGHNT, CDR2 FRNRAP.

The chain joins TRBV28 to TRBJ2-1; TRBD2 matches at 7 bases. V was pared by 4 bases and J by 0 bases, with 9 bases of the junction left unmatched. Germline V gene sequence: CDR1 MDHEN, CDR2 SYDVKM. CDR3 length equals 17 residues. The chain's CDR3 is CASSSRLAGDSYNEQFF. CDR3 DNA: TGTGCCAGCAGTTCTCGACTGGCGGGGGACTCCTACAATGAGCAGTTCTTC.

The chain couples TRBV9 to TRBJ1-1; D gene unclear. CDR1 is SGDLS and CDR2 is YYNGEE in the germline V gene. This CDR3 comprises 12 residues. Trimming stripped 5 bases from V and 8 bases from J, with 13 bases between. CDR3 in amino acids: CASSGPFAEAFF. The CDR3 DNA follows: TGTGCCAGCAGTGGACCGTTCGCGGAAGCTTTCTTT.

The CDR3 is CASSQPAGTADTGELFF. Written as DNA, the CDR3 is TGTGCCAGCAGCCAACCGGCGGGGACGGCGGACACCGGGGAGCTGTTTTTT. The gene calls are TRBV3-1 and TRBJ2-2; possible D gene TRBD2, 6 bases. CDR1 is LGHDT and CDR2 is YNNKEL in the germline V gene (reference sequence). The CDR3 has 17 amino acids. V was shortened by 2 bases and J by 3 bases, with 16 bases between the two germline ends.